These T cell receptor beta chains were read from a single sample in a study of blood T cell repertoires in COVID-19. Measured with immunoSEQ multiplex PCR; TCRdb has only the in-frame clones, and not every one. This sample yields roughly 250,000 clones, of which around 84% are seen a single time; about 1.5% belongs to the top ten. Sequenced material: PBMCs or T cells enriched from blood (not recorded which). The receptor source for this set is a woman between 45 and 60 years old who had recovered from COVID-19. Both conserved end residues are part of each CDR3. D genes are given only for firm matches. Clone sizes are given selectively: once, few, many, or a class where the clone is expanded.

cdr3_nt	cdr3_aa	v_call	j_call	d_call	clone_size
TGCGCCAGCAGCCCCGGACTAGCGGGAGGGCCAGCCGCCTACGAGCAGTACTTC	CASSPGLAGGPAAYEQYF	TRBV5-1	TRBJ2-7	TRBD2	.
TGCGCCAGCAGCTACAATATGCGGGACGGGGAGCAGTACTTC	CASSYNMRDGEQYF	TRBV5-1	TRBJ2-7	.	few
TGTGCCAGCAGCATACGGACTAGCGGGAATACCAATGAGCAGTTCTTC	CASSIRTSGNTNEQFF	TRBV7-9	TRBJ2-1	TRBD2	.
TGCAGTGCTAGTGGAGAATATGTTGGCACAGATACGCAGTATTTT	CSASGEYVGTDTQYF	TRBV20-1	TRBJ2-3	.	.
TGTGCCACCAGCAGAGAGGGGGCGAGTACTTACTCCTACAATGAGCAGTTCTTC	CATSREGASTYSYNEQFF	TRBV15	TRBJ2-1	.	.
TGTGCCAGTAGTAGGTTGAGCGGGAGCACCGGGGAGCTGTTTTTT	CASSRLSGSTGELFF	TRBV19	TRBJ2-2	TRBD2	.
TGTGCCAGCAGCTTAACCGACAGGGGGCCCTACGAGCAGTACTTC	CASSLTDRGPYEQYF	TRBV7-3	TRBJ2-7	TRBD1	.
TGTGCCACCAGTGGAGGCGGGAGTGGCCAGCCCCAGCATTTT	CATSGGGSGQPQHF	TRBV24-1	TRBJ1-5	.	.
TGTGCCAGCAGCTTCAACAGCCTTTCTGGAAACACCATATATTTT	CASSFNSLSGNTIYF	TRBV11-2	TRBJ1-3	.	.
TGCGCCAGCAGCTTAGGGGACTACTCCTACAATGAGCAGTTCTTC	CASSLGDYSYNEQFF	TRBV5-1	TRBJ2-1	TRBD2	once
TGTGCCACCAGCGTTCTGGGAGGTTCTTTGTACGAGCAGTACTTC	CATSVLGGSLYEQYF	TRBV15	TRBJ2-7	.	.
TGTGCCAGCAGCTCCCTTAATGAGCAGTTCTTC	CASSSLNEQFF	TRBV12-3/TRBV12-4	TRBJ2-1	.	few
TGTGCCAGCAGTTTATGGTCTAGCGGGAGATCCGATGAGCAGTTCTTC	CASSLWSSGRSDEQFF	TRBV27	TRBJ2-1	TRBD2	.
TGTGCCAGCAGCTTGACGGGGATCTCTGGGGCCAACGTCCTGACTTTC	CASSLTGISGANVLTF	TRBV5-6	TRBJ2-6	.	.
TGTGCCAGCAGCGAACGAAAAAACAAGAACACCGGGGAGCTGTTTTTT	CASSERKNKNTGELFF	TRBV11-3	TRBJ2-2	.	.
TGTGCCAGCAGCAATGGACAGGGGATTAAACAAGAGACCCAGTACTTC	CASSNGQGIKQETQYF	TRBV5-5	TRBJ2-5	TRBD1	.
TGCGCCAGCAGCACGGCGAGCGGGACACCACGCACAGATACGCAGTATTTT	CASSTASGTPRTDTQYF	TRBV5-1	TRBJ2-3	.	.
TGTGCCAGCAGCACAACAGGGTTGGGCACCTACGAGCAGTACTTC	CASSTTGLGTYEQYF	TRBV28	TRBJ2-7	.	.
TGTGCCATCAGACGGACAGGTGGCAGCTACGAGCAGTACTTC	CAIRRTGGSYEQYF	TRBV10-3	TRBJ2-7	TRBD1	.
TGTGCCAGCAGTTACTCGGGAGAACAAGAGACCCAGTACTTC	CASSYSGEQETQYF	TRBV6-6	TRBJ2-5	.	.
TGCGCCAGCAGCCTGACAGGCTATTCACCCCTCCACTTT	CASSLTGYSPLHF	TRBV5-1	TRBJ1-6	.	once
TGCGCCAGCAGCTTGGATGGGGCGGAAGGATATGGCTACACCTTC	CASSLDGAEGYGYTF	TRBV5-1	TRBJ1-2	.	few
TGTGCCTGGAGTGTAGAGACAGGGGCGAGCAATCAGCCCCAGCATTTT	CAWSVETGASNQPQHF	TRBV30	TRBJ1-5	TRBD1	.
TGTGCCAGTACACCTTGGGGGCAGGGGCTGTTGAGTGAGCAGTTCTTC	CASTPWGQGLLSEQFF	TRBV19	TRBJ2-1	.	many
TGTGCTAGCAGCCCCCGGACAGGGACATACAATGAGCAGTTCTTC	CASSPRTGTYNEQFF	TRBV7-7	TRBJ2-1	TRBD1	.
.	CASSVAGGTAPFF	TRBV9	TRBJ1-1	.	.
TGTGCCAGCAGCGGAGACAGCACCGGGGAGCTGTTTTTT	CASSGDSTGELFF	TRBV2	TRBJ2-2	.	few
TGCAGCGTTGAAGTTCTTGGGCTAGCGGGAGTCACGGCCGGGGAGCTGTTTTTT	CSVEVLGLAGVTAGELFF	TRBV29-1	TRBJ2-2	TRBD2	once
TGTGCCCAGGGGGGGACTAGCGGGAGCTCCTACGAGCAGTACTTC	CAQGGTSGSSYEQYF	TRBV27	TRBJ2-7	TRBD2	.
TGTGCCAGCAGTCCGACTAGCGGGAGTTTTCGAGAGCAGTACTTC	CASSPTSGSFREQYF	TRBV27	TRBJ2-7	TRBD2	.
TGTGCCAGCAGCCGGCGGGAGGACAATGAGCAGTTCTTC	CASSRREDNEQFF	TRBV3-1/TRBV3-2	TRBJ2-1	TRBD2	.
TGCGCCAGCAGCCAAGGGGTCGGGGGAAAGCAGTACTTC	CASSQGVGGKQYF	TRBV4-1	TRBJ2-7	.	.
TGTGCCAGCAGCCAGCTTACAGGGTTTACCGGGGAGCTGTTTTTT	CASSQLTGFTGELFF	TRBV14	TRBJ2-2	.	.
TGTGCCAGCAGCTCTTCCTTGGACAGGACGTATGGCTACACCTTC	CASSSSLDRTYGYTF	TRBV7-9	TRBJ1-2	TRBD1	.
TGCAGCGTTGAGTCCAGCGGGTACCGCGGCTATGGCTACACCTTC	CSVESSGYRGYGYTF	TRBV29-1	TRBJ1-2	.	few
TGTGCCAGCAGCCAAGGGAGCTGGGGACTAGCGGGAGGGTCAGATACGCAGTATTTT	CASSQGSWGLAGGSDTQYF	TRBV4-2	TRBJ2-3	TRBD2	.
TGCGCCAGCAGCCAGAACAGGGGGCGGAGAAGTGGCTACACCTTC	CASSQNRGRRSGYTF	TRBV4-1	TRBJ1-2	TRBD1	.
TGTGCCAGCAGTGGAGATTATCAGCCCCAGCATTTT	CASSGDYQPQHF	TRBV2	TRBJ1-5	.	.
TGTGCCAGCAGTTACAGGGACAGGGTAGGTCAGCCCCAGCATTTT	CASSYRDRVGQPQHF	TRBV6-2/TRBV6-3	TRBJ1-5	TRBD1	.
TGTGCCAGCAGTTTACCCGGGACAGGGGGGGTGACAAAACTGTTTTTT	CASSLPGTGGVTKLFF	TRBV28	TRBJ1-4	TRBD1	.
TGCAGCGTTGGGGCGGGATTGAGTGAGCAGTTCTTC	CSVGAGLSEQFF	TRBV29-1	TRBJ2-1	.	.
TGTGCCACAAGAGGCGGGGGCGCCTCCTACAATGAGCAGTTCTTC	CATRGGGASYNEQFF	TRBV24-1	TRBJ2-1	.	.
TGCGCCAGCAGCCCCCCCGCCTACAATGAGCAGTTCTTC	CASSPPAYNEQFF	TRBV5-1	TRBJ2-1	.	.
TGTGCCAGCAGTACTGACAGGGATAATTCACCCCTCCACTTT	CASSTDRDNSPLHF	TRBV5-4	TRBJ1-6	TRBD1	.
TGCGCCAGCGCCAAAGGAGAATTAATCTACAATGAGCAGTTCTTC	CASAKGELIYNEQFF	TRBV5-1	TRBJ2-1	.	.
TGCGCCAGCAGCGGGACTAGCGGGAGCGTCGTCGATGAGCAGTTCTTC	CASSGTSGSVVDEQFF	TRBV5-1	TRBJ2-1	TRBD2	few
TGTGCCAGCAGCTTAGGAGGACTAGCGGGAGGCTGGACCGGGGAGCTGTTTTTT	CASSLGGLAGGWTGELFF	TRBV7-8	TRBJ2-2	TRBD2	.
TGTGCCAGCAGCCACCCGAAGGGACAGGGTGCATTCTTC	CASSHPKGQGAFF	TRBV3-1/TRBV3-2	TRBJ2-1	TRBD1	.
TGTGCCAGCAGTGACTCGAAACGGGTCAGAGATACGCAGTATTTT	CASSDSKRVRDTQYF	TRBV6-4	TRBJ2-3	.	.
TGTGCCAGCAGAAGACAGGGCATAAACACCGGGGAGCTGTTTTTT	CASRRQGINTGELFF	TRBV27	TRBJ2-2	TRBD1	.